This is a list of T cell receptor beta chains from one sample in a study of cytomegalovirus exposure and HLA in healthy donors. Sequencing used immunoSEQ multiplex PCR; TCRdb keeps in-frame clones, though not all of them. Of about 140,000 clones in the sample, about 74% were seen once. The material sequenced was PBMCs. The receptors originated from a woman in her forties or fifties in good health and CMV-seronegative. The conserved cysteine and the conserved F or W are not part of the CDR3 here. Clone size is not always given. Where it is, it says once, few, many or a class for expanded clones.

j_call clone_size v_call cdr3_aa
TRBJ2-1 NA TRBV7-6 ASSLALSEGPNEQF
TRBJ2-6 NA TRBV6-1 ASSEGLSGANVLT
TRBJ1-3 NA TRBV7-8 ASSRGALTGAGNTIY
TRBJ1-2 NA TRBV2 ASRTQGGGYT
TRBJ2-3 NA TRBV2 ASSALAGFTDTQY
TRBJ2-2 few TRBV11-3 ASSLSPGVGELF
TRBJ2-1 NA TRBV6-4 ASSDSETSGRRGEQF
TRBJ1-6 NA TRBV28 ASRDGQGSSPLH
NA NA TRBV4-1 ASSPDREVENEQY
TRBJ1-6 NA TRBV18 ASSPIRGSDSPLH